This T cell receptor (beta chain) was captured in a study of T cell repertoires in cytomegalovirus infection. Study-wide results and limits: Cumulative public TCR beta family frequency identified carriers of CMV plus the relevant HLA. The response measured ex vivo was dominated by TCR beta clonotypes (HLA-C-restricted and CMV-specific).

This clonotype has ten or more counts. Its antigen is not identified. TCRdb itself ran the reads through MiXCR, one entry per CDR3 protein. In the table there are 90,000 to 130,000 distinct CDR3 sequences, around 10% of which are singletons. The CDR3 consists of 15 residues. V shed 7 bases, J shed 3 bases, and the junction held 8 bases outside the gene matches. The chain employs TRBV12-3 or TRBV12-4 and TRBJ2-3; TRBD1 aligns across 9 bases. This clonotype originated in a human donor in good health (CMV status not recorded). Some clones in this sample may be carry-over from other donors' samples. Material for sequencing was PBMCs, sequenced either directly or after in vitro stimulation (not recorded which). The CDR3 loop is CASNAVTGGTDTQYF. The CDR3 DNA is TGTGCCAGCAACGCTGTGACAGGGGGTACAGATACGCAGTATTTT.